The sequence of this T cell receptor (beta chain) was determined in a study of vaccination and CD4 T cells after COVID-19. After removal of 4 bases from V and 2 bases from J, the junction contained 13 bases not matched to a gene. The germline gives CDR1 MNHNS, CDR2 SASEGT. The CDR3 sequence is 17 residues long. Turning to this clonotype: As yet, its antigen is unknown.

Notes on the study in general: Vaccine-specific clones in convalescent patients were spike mono-reactive in 304 of 307 cases.

Sequence data for DNA of cultured CD4+ T cells were generated by the Oncomine TCR Beta short-read assay. TCRdb re-derived calls from the PCR reads in MiXCR, one entry per CDR3 protein. This sample has some 15,000 distinct CDR3 sequences, with around 64% found just once. The treatment: approximately 11-day PBMC culture with coronavirus spike peptide pools or control peptides (ViraFEST assay). The rearrangement joins TRBV6-1 to TRBJ1-1; 7 bases align to TRBD1. The receptor comes from a human donor who had recovered from COVID-19. Material: CD4+ T cells from blood, cultured in vitro. The CDR3: CASSVTGAQAINTEAFF. The DNA of the CDR3 is TGTGCCAGCAGTGTCACAGGGGCGCAAGCGATAAACACTGAAGCTTTCTTT.